Listed below are T cell receptor beta chains from one sample, sequenced in a study of blood T cell repertoires in COVID-19. TCRdb's copy holds only in-frame clones and misses some; the assay was immunoSEQ multiplex PCR. The sample lists about 66,000 clones, roughly 89% seen once, with approximately 1.5% in the top ten. The sequenced sample consisted of peripheral blood. The receptor source for this set is a man aged 55 to 70 with acute or convalescent COVID-19. Each CDR3 is given with its conserved first and last residue. Each record gives: V gene, J gene, CDR3 protein.

v_call: TRBV19
j_call: TRBJ2-4
cdr3_aa: CATAAWAGGRRSQNIQYF

v_call: TRBV5-6
j_call: TRBJ2-1
cdr3_aa: CASSRIGHILDNEQFF

v_call: TRBV11-2
j_call: TRBJ2-3
cdr3_aa: CASSLRGGTDTQYF

v_call: TRBV5-1
j_call: TRBJ1-2
cdr3_aa: CASSSADYGYTF

v_call: TRBV11-2
j_call: TRBJ2-1
cdr3_aa: CASSPGQGGANEQFF

v_call: TRBV19
j_call: TRBJ2-1
cdr3_aa: CASRPGQGEVNEQFF

v_call: TRBV7-2
j_call: TRBJ2-2
cdr3_aa: CASSFWTGRGTGELFF

v_call: TRBV21-1
j_call: TRBJ1-1
cdr3_aa: CASSKEEGSQMNTEAFF

v_call: TRBV4-2
j_call: TRBJ1-4
cdr3_aa: CASSQDRKTVSTNEKLFF

v_call: TRBV5-4
j_call: TRBJ2-7
cdr3_aa: CASSLATPGGTYEQYF

v_call: TRBV12-5
j_call: TRBJ1-5
cdr3_aa: CASGLIWTGGANQPQHF

v_call: TRBV20-1
j_call: TRBJ1-1
cdr3_aa: CSASDPPRGNTEAFF

v_call: TRBV27
j_call: TRBJ2-7
cdr3_aa: CASSFSASYEQYF

v_call: TRBV2
j_call: TRBJ1-4
cdr3_aa: CASSEDRGLEKLFF

v_call: TRBV2
j_call: TRBJ2-5
cdr3_aa: CASSLSQETQYF

v_call: TRBV5-1
j_call: TRBJ1-1
cdr3_aa: CASRVTENTEAFF

v_call: TRBV5-1
j_call: TRBJ1-2
cdr3_aa: CASSLRRDVNYGYTF

v_call: TRBV7-9
j_call: TRBJ1-1
cdr3_aa: CASSERLVTEAFF

v_call: TRBV10-1
j_call: TRBJ2-7
cdr3_aa: CASSDSDRDRHSYEQYF

v_call: TRBV4-1
j_call: TRBJ1-2
cdr3_aa: CASSQPGNYGYTF